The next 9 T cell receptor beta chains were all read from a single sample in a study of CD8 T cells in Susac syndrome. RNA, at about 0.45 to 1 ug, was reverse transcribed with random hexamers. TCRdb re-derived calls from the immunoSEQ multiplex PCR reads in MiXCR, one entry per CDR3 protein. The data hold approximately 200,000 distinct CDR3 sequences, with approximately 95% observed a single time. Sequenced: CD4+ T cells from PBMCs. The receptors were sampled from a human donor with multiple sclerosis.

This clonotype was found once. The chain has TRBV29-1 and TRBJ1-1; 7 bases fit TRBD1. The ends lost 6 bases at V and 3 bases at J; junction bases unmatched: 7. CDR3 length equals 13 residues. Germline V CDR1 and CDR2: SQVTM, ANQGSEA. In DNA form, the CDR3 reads TGCAGCGTGCGCAGGGGGTCGGACACTGAAGCTTTCTTT. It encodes CSVRRGSDTEAFF.

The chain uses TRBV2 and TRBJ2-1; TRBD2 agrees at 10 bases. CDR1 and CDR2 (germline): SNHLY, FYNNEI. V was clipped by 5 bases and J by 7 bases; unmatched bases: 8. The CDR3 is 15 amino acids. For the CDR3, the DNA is TGTGCCAGCAGTCAACTAGCGGGGCGGGGAAATGAGCAGTTCTTC. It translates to CASSQLAGRGNEQFF.

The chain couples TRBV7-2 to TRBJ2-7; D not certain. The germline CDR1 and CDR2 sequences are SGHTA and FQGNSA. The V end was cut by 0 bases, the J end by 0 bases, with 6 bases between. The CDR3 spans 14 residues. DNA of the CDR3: TGTGCCAGCAGCTTAGCAGTCAGCTCCTACGAGCAGTACGTC. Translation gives CASSLAVSSYEQYV.

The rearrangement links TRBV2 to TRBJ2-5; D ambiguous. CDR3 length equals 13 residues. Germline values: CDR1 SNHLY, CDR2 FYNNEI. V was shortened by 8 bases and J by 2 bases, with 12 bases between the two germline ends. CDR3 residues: CASGWARQETQYF. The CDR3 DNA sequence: TGTGCCAGCGGATGGGCAAGACAAGAGACCCAGTACTTC.

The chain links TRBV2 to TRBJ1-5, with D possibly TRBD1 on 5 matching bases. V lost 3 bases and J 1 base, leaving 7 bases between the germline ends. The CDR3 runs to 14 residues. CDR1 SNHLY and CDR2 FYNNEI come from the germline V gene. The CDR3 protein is CASSDRGSNQPQHF. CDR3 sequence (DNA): TGTGCCAGCAGTGATCGGGGGAGCAATCAGCCCCAGCATTTT.

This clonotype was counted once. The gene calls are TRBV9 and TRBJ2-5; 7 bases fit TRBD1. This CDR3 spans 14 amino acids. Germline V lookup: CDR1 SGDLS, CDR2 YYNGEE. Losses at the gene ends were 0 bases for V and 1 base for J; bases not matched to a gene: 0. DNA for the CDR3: TGTGCCAGCAGCGTAGGGGACAGCCAAGAGACCCAGTACTTC. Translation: CASSVGDSQETQYF.

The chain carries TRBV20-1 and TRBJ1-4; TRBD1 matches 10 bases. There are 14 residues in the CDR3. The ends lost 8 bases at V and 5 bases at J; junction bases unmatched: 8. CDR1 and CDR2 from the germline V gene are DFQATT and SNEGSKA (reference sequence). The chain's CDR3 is CSPNGGQGNEKLFF. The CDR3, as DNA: TGCAGTCCCAATGGGGGACAGGGGAATGAAAAACTGTTTTTT.

CDR3 coding DNA: TGCAGTGCCCAATCTGGAAACACCATATATTTT. This gives the protein CSAQSGNTIYF. The chain is built from TRBV20-1 and TRBJ1-3, with no clear D. The CDR3 runs to 11 residues. V lost 6 bases, J lost 1 base, and 4 bases lay in between. Germline assignment: CDR1 DFQATT and CDR2 SNEGSKA (reference sequence).

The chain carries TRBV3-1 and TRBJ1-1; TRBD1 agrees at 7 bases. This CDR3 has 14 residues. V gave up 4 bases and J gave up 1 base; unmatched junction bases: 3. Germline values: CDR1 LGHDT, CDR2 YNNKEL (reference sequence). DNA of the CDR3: TGTGCCAGCAGCCGAGCAGGGGGGAACACTGAAGCTTTCTTT. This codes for CASSRAGGNTEAFF.